The source of this T cell receptor beta chain is a study of PD-1 blockade in classical Hodgkin lymphoma (dated by TCRdb to the early 2020s). Regarding the complete study: Nivolumab dosing was 3 mg/kg intravenously every 2 weeks, continuing until either disease progression or unacceptable toxicity. To define a peripheral blood immune signature of response to PD-1 blockade in classical Hodgkin lymphoma, the study combined TCR beta sequencing with CyTOF.

Of note for this clone: Its antigen is currently not known. Per-base quality was not reported, and no clone a single base away is much larger than it.

Trimmed from V: 6 bases; trimmed from J: 7 bases; junction bases lacking a gene match: 6. CDR1 and CDR2 (LNHDA, SQIVND) derive from the germline V gene (reference sequence). From its cysteine to its phenylalanine, the CDR3 spans 13 amino acids. CDR3 DNA is the only sequence kept; it has 39 bases, read in frame from the first base. Study-level results and caveats: Among trial patients, those achieving complete response had baseline diversity similar to that of newly diagnosed patients, while diversity was significantly lower in partial responders and progressors. CD4+ but not CD8+ TCR diversity rose significantly by C4D1 (p=0.0027 vs p=0.16), most apparent in complete responders (p=0.02). Lower diversity was observed in patients in whom nivolumab was started less than 1 year after ASCT, and these patients were excluded from later analyses so that confounding by immune reconstitution would be avoided. The study was restricted to a single clinical trial cohort, and the causes of repertoire differences, possibly disease activity or prior therapy, were left undefined. Baseline TCR diversity was reported to be lower in newly diagnosed patients than in healthy donors, and even lower in relapsed/refractory patients.

The Qiagen DNeasy kit was used to extract genomic DNA both from unsorted PBMCs and from the negatively selected CD4+ and CD8+ fractions. TCR beta CDR3 regions were subjected to amplification by immunoSEQ multiplex PCR with primers that anneal to V and J segments. A synthetic immune receptor repertoire was used to minimize amplification bias, and any residual bias was removed computationally once sequencing was done. From the authors' description of their analysis: Repertoire diversity was quantified as the Shannon entropy index using custom Python scripts. Unsorted, CD4+ and CD8+ repertoires were analyzed separately, except in combined analyses where CD4+ and CD8+ sequences were merged in silico. A clone counted as expanded when the clone's frequency after treatment rose at least 2-fold relative to C1D1, and clones undetected at baseline were given a pseudocount of 0.5. Singleton clones were defined as clones with 0 or 1 copy at C1D1, and non-singleton clones were defined as clones with 2 or more copies. Clones expanded in unsorted samples were assigned a CD4+, CD8+ or unknown annotation through matching of protein sequences in sorted samples from the same patient. Wilcoxon tests on paired samples were used to test diversity changes from C1D1 to C4D1. The source is immuneACCESS, and TCRdb retained only in-frame sequences with V and J called. Part of the clones is not carried over; for the studies checked, unresolved V genes explain less than half of this, and the remainder is unexplained. For V, J and clone size, that table is used; D and trimming come from the DNA. For this sample the table gives about 90,000 clones, of which around 80% were detected only once. The ten largest make up about 15% of the sample.

The sample's time point label, decoded: cycle 4 day 1 (C4D1), after less than seven weeks of nivolumab. Every trial patient had relapsed following autologous stem cell transplantation, and prior brentuximab vedotin exposure was what differed among cohorts A, B and C. The trial cohort included 45 to 65 patients with relapsed/refractory classical Hodgkin lymphoma, and each patient had a best overall response of complete response, partial response or progressive disease. Single-agent nivolumab was administered to trial patients in the multi-cohort phase II CheckMate 205 trial. An independent review committee assessed best overall response by applying the 2007 International Working Group response criteria. PBMCs from the trial were collected at three points: immediately before nivolumab initiation (C1D1), and during therapy at cycle 2 day 1 and cycle 4 day 1. Peripheral blood was collected in 8 mL Vacutainer Cell Preparation Tubes, from which PBMCs were isolated by centrifugation and then cryopreserved.

This receptor was identified in a human donor with classical Hodgkin lymphoma. Sequenced material: peripheral blood mononuclear cells (PBMCs), taken before the fourth cycle of nivolumab. The chain uses TRBV19 and TRBJ1-2; 9 central nucleotides agree with TRBD1. CDR3 loop: CASRGTGRFGYTF. The base sequence is TGTGCCAGTAGAGGGACAGGGCGATTTGGCTACACCTTC.